The present entry profiles one TCR beta chain with its context. Its antigen target is currently unknown. The record has no base qualities; no much larger clone is one base away. This specimen belongs to a study of blood T cell repertoires in COVID-19 (dated by TCRdb to about 2020). Regarding the research as a whole: Samples covering the acute and convalescent phases of COVID-19 were provided by collaborators in the United States, Italy and Spain. The prospective study material was composed of cDNA or gDNA derived from T cells, B-cell-depleted T cells, or PBMCs. Deeply sampled blood TCRbeta repertoires from subjects exposed to, actively infected with, or recovered from COVID-19 were included in the dataset. The repertoires were made available in a free public database intended to serve as a resource for research on the immune response to SARS-CoV-2. The samples were drawn from two sources: the first 160 participants of the ongoing ImmuneRACE study, and 950 to 1,500 subjects contributed by 6 global collaborators. Nearly every sample came with metadata listing a de-identified subject ID, COVID-19 status, age in years and sex. Where available, HLA class I and class II types were taken from metadata supplied by the sample provider and were not determined by assay-based typing. The investigation overall reported the following: The amount of clinical and demographic metadata varied by source and participant and was provided uncurated.

Collaborating institutions collected whole blood in K2EDTA tubes following their own protocols. Collaborator samples were shipped for TCRbeta analysis as frozen whole blood, isolated PBMCs, or DNA extracted from either sample type. TCRbeta CDR3 regions were amplified from genomic DNA using the immunoSEQ Assay, a bias-controlled multiplex PCR. Under the source paper's analysis protocol: The number of nucleated cells in each sample was estimated by amplification of reference gene primers within the assay. Sequence reads were collapsed and filtered to measure the absolute abundance of every unique TCRbeta CDR3 rearrangement. For each sample, productive Simpson clonality was calculated by taking the square root of Simpson's diversity index across productive rearrangements. This is the immuneACCESS table as TCRdb keeps it, with only in-frame sequences that have V and J called. A part of the clones is gone; compared with another copy, unresolved V genes explain less than half, and the rest is unexplained. The DNA gave D and trimming, while V, J and clone size come from that table. The sample table holds approximately 300,000 clones, of which 80% to 90% were seen once. Around 3.5% of the sample lies in the top ten.

Sequenced material: peripheral blood. The receptor comes from a woman aged 40 to 50 with acute or convalescent COVID-19.

The sequence in DNA is TGTGCCACCAGCAGAGAGGCGGGACAGCCCCAGCATTTT. This codes for CATSREAGQPQHF. The chain links TRBV15 with TRBJ1-5; no D gene can be assigned with confidence. The CDR3 runs 13 amino acids, cysteine and phenylalanine included. The retained sequence is limited to the CDR3, 39 bases, with the frame set at the first base. Trimming costs V 0 bases and J 7 bases, and their ends lie 7 bases apart. Sequences LNHNV (CDR1) and YYDKDF (CDR2) are obtained from the germline V gene (reference sequence).